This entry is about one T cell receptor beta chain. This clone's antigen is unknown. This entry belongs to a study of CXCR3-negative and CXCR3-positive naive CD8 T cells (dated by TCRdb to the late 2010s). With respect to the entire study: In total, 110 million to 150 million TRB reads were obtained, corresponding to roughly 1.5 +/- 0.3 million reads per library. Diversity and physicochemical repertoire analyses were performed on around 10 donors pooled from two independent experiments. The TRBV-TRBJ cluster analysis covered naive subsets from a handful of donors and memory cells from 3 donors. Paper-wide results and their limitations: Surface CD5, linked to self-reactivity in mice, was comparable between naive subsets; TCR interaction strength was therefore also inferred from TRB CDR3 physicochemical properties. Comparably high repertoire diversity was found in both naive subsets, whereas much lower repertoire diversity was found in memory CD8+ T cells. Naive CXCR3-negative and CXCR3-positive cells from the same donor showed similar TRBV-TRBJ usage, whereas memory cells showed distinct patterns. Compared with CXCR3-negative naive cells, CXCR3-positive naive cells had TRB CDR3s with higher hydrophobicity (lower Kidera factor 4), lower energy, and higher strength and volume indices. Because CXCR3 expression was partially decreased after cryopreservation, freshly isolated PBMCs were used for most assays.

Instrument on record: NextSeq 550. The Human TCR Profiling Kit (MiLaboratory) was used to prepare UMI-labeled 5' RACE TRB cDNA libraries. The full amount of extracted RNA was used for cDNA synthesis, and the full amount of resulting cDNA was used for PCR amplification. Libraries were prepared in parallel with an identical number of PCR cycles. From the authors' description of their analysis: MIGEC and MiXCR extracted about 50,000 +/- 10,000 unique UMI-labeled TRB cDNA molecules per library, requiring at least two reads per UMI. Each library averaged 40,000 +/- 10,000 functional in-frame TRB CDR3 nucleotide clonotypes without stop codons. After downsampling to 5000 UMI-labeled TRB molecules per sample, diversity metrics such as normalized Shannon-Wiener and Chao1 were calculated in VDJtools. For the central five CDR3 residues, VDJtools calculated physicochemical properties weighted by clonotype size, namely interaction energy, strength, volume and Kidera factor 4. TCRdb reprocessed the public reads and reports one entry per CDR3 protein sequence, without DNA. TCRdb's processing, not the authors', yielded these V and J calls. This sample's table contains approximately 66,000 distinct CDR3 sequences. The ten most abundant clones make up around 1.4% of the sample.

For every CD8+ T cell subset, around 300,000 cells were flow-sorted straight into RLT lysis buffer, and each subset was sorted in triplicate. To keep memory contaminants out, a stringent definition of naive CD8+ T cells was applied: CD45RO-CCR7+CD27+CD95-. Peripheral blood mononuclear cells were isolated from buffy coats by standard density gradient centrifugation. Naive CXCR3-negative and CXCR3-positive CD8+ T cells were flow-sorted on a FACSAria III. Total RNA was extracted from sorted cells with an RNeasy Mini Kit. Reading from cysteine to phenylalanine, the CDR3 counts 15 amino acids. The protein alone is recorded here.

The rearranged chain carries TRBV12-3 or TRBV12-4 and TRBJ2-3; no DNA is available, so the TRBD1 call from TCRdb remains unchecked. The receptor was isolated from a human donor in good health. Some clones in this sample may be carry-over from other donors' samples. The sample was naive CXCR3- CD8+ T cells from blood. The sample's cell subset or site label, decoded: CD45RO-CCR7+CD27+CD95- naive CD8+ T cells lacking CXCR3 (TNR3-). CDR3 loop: CASSFVGAGADTQYF.